This TCR beta chain came from a study of neurological immune-mediated disorders. 2 million unsorted PBMCs were stored in RNAlater at -80 °C before RNA extraction. TCRdb independently ran MiXCR on the 5' RACE reads; one entry per CDR3 protein. This table holds about 62,000 distinct CDR3 sequences, roughly 4% found once. This clonotype was picked up many times. The antigen remains unidentified. Study-wide points: When the repertoires were sorted by phylogenetic grouping, those of 18 of 34 multiple sclerosis patients ended up in one related-CDR3 cluster, a possible signature. CDR3 amino acid sequences found in expanded clones were never shared across subjects, suggesting private repertoires in all groups.

The receptor's source is a woman in her fifties or sixties with multiple sclerosis. Sequenced sample: PBMCs.

CDR3 nucleotide sequence: TGCGCCAGCAGCTTACCCCTAGCGGGGGACTACAATGAGCAGTTCTTC. This gives the protein CASSLPLAGDYNEQFF. The rearrangement links TRBV5-1 to TRBJ2-1, with 10 bases matching TRBD2. The CDR3 runs 16 residues. V lost 2 bases to trimming and J lost 3 bases; unmatched junction nucleotides: 5. The V gene's germline CDR1 is SGHRS and CDR2 YFSETQ.